This record concerns one TCR beta chain sequence. 60 Vbeta and 13 Jbeta primers were used in PCR. Measured with immunoSEQ multiplex PCR; TCRdb has only the in-frame clones, and not every one. The sample shows about 150,000 clones, about 75% of them seen only once. The germline V and J ends were trimmed by 3 bases and 1 base, with 15 bases remaining between them. In germline, CDR1 is LNHDA, CDR2 SQIVND (reference sequence). The CDR3 is 17 amino acids. The data belong to a study of cytomegalovirus exposure and HLA in healthy donors. Every donor was a healthy person donating bone marrow. The specimen was PBMCs. The sequence was obtained from a man between 25 and 39 years old in good health and CMV-seronegative. This chain uses TRBV19 with TRBJ2-2; D gene unclear. The CDR3 DNA reads as TGTGCCAGTAGTATTGAGGCCCCCCCGGAGAACACCGGGGAGCTGTTTTTT. Translated: CASSIEAPPENTGELFF.